The entry below gives a single T cell receptor (beta chain) sequence along with its context. The sample holds many counts of this clonotype. Its antigen has not been determined. Base qualities are not provided; no much larger clone lies one nucleotide away. These data are taken from a study of T cells in Graves' hyperthyroidism and ophthalmopathy (dated by TCRdb to between 2018 and 2021). For the wider study: Peripheral blood samples were taken at initial diagnosis, before any treatment was given. For training and testing, the approximately 97 patients in the discovery cohort were randomly divided in a 7:3 ratio. To identify distinguishing TCR V-J signatures, a discovery cohort of roughly 100 patients was used, comprising 43 with Graves' ophthalmopathy and around 57 with stable Graves' hyperthyroidism. In addition, the study compared T-cell repertoires in thyroid tissue and in blood from a handful of Graves' hyperthyroidism patients. According to the paper, TCR Vbeta CDR3 sequencing was carried out on some 130 peripheral blood samples, which came from about 45 ophthalmopathy, some 73 hyperthyroidism and about 17 progressor patients. Following sampling, methimazole starting at 30 mg daily was given to hyperthyroidism patients, and high-dose intravenous methylprednisolone was given to ophthalmopathy patients. An independent validation cohort of under 20 hyperthyroidism patients and about 15 patients who later progressed to ophthalmopathy tested prospective prediction of ophthalmopathy.

TCR beta CDR3 regions were amplified from RNA transcripts. The first round of RT-PCR for the TCR CDR3 was performed with the HTBI primer set and the Qiagen OneStep RT-PCR kit. Libraries were constructed in a second round of multiplex PCR, after which size selection and purification were performed. Paired-end sequencing of the libraries was performed with 100 bp reads on an Illumina HiSeq2000. The authors processed their data as follows. SOAPnuke was used to process the raw data, throwing out any read that contained adapters or uncalled bases, had a mean Phred below 15, or lacked an exact constant-primer or identifier match. COPE v1.2.5 was used to merge the high-quality paired reads, and each unique nucleotide sequence was defined as a clonotype. Clonotypes were aligned to IMGT TRBV, TRBD and TRBJ reference segments using MiTCR v1.1. Analysis was restricted to V-J combinations with a frequency above 0.0001, which covered roughly 99% of repertoires. A TCS score was defined as the ratio of F50 (clonal expansion) to E x V (chaos), with BLOSUM62-based TCRdist applied between CDR3 peptides within each V-J. Welch's t-statistics and random forest reduced just over 500 V-J features to roughly 13, which were used in a naive Bayes classifier (R e1071). The similarity between thyroid and blood repertoires was quantified using the Morisita-Horn index. TCRdb trimmed public reads at Q25 via fastp, called clones via MiXCR and kept in-frame beta chains. Records with the same CDR3 protein are collapsed into one entry carrying the most frequent genes and DNA. None of the V and J calls come from the authors' own analysis; TCRdb made them. The sample profile shows about 840,000 distinct CDR3 sequences; over 35% of them were found once. Clones ranked in the top ten supply approximately 10% of the sample.

A patient counted as having stable Graves' hyperthyroidism if no progression to ophthalmopathy occurred over 18 months of follow-up. The hyperthyroidism patients were between 18 and 65 years old and newly diagnosed, with a disease duration of less than 2 months. Any patient with an uncontrolled infection, another autoimmune disease, pregnancy or lactation was excluded. Clinical symptoms, serum thyroxine and TRAb, thyroid ultrasound, and orbital computed tomography formed the basis for the diagnoses. PBMCs were isolated from more than 9 ml of fresh peripheral blood by Ficoll-Paque density gradient centrifugation. Total RNA was extracted using Trizol reagent, and RNA quality was assessed on an Agilent 2100 Bioanalyzer. The paper's findings and limits, for the study overall: In validation, the model predicted progression to ophthalmopathy a median of around 6.5 months before onset, with around 70% sensitivity and just under 75% specificity. Ophthalmopathy was separated from stable hyperthyroidism by a 13 V-J signature model, with approximately 86% sensitivity and about 81% specificity obtained in cross-validation and 80%/75% obtained in testing. Sample size was not statistically predetermined, and blinding of investigators to group allocation was not performed. Most expanded thyroid clonotypes (frequency above 0.001) were also detected in blood, a finding suggesting that blood repertoires may reflect thyroid immune responses.

The germline V gene sets CDR1 to SGHVS and CDR2 to FQNEAQ. The CDR3 runs 16 residues from the cysteine to the phenylalanine. Kept here is only the CDR3 DNA, which spans 48 bases and is read in frame from base 1. Ends trimmed: V by 4 bases, J by 4 bases; bases unmatched to a gene: 10. This TCR was sampled from a man aged 18 to 29 with Graves' hyperthyroidism. The chain uses TRBV7-8 and TRBJ1-5; TRBD1 fits 7 bases in the junction. Input material: blood. The CDR3 protein sequence reads: CASSSGQDRWNQPQHF. The sequence in DNA is TGTGCCAGCAGCTCAGGACAGGATCGGTGGAATCAGCCCCAGCATTTT.